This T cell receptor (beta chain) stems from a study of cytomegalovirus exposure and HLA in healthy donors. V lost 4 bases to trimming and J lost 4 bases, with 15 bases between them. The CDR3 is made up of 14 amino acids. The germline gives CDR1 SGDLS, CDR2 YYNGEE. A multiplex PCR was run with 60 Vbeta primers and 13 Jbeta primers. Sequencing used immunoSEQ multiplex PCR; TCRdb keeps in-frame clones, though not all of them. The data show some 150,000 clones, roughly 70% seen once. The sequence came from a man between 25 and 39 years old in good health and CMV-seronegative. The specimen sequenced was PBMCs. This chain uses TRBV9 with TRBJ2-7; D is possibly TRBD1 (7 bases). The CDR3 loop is CASSSTTGTYEQYF. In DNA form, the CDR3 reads TGTGCCAGCAGCTCGACGACAGGGACTTACGAGCAGTACTTC.